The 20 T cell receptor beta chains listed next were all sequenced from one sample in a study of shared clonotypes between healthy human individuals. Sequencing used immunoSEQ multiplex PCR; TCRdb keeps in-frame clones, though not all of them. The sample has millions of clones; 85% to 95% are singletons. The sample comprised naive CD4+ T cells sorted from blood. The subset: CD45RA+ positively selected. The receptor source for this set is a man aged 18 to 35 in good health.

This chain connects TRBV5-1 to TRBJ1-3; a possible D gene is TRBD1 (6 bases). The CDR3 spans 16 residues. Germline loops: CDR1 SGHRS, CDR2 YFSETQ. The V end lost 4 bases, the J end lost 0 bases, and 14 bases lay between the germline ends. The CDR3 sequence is CASSASGHISGNTIYF. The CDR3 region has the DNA TGCGCCAGCAGCGCCTCGGGACATATCTCTGGAAACACCATATATTTT.

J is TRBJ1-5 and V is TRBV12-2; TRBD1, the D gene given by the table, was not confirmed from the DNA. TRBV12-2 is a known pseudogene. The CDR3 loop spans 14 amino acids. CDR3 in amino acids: CASRVDRVHQPQHF. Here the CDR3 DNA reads TGTGCAAGTCGCGTGGACAGGGTCCATCAGCCCCAGCATTTT.

CDR3 protein: CASSRLAGSLEQYF. CDR3 sequence (DNA): TGTGCCAGCAGTCGACTAGCGGGGTCCTTGGAGCAGTACTTC. This chain uses TRBV27 with TRBJ2-7; 11 bases line up with TRBD2. Germline V CDR1 and CDR2: MNHEY, SMNVEV (reference sequence). The CDR3 totals 14 residues. V trimming: 5 bases; J trimming: 7 bases; junction bases outside the gene matches: 7.

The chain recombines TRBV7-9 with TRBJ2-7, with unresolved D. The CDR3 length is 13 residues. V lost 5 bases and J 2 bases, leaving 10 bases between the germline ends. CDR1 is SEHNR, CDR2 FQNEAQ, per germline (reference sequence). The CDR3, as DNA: TGTGCCAGCAGCCCGTTTTCGACCTACGAGCAGTACTTC. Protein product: CASSPFSTYEQYF.

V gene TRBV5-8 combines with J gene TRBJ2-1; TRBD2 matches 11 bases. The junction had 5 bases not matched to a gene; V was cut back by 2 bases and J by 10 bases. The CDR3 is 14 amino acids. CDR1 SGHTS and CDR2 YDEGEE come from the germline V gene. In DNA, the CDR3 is TGTGCCAGCAGCTTTAGCGGGAGGGGGTTGGAGCAGTTCTTC. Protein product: CASSFSGRGLEQFF.

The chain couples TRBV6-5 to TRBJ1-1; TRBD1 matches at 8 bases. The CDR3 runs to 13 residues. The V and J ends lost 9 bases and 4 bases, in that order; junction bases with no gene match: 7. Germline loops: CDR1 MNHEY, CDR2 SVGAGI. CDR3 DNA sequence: TGTGCCAGTCACAAACAGGGGGTCACTGAAGCTTTCTTT. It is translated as CASHKQGVTEAFF.

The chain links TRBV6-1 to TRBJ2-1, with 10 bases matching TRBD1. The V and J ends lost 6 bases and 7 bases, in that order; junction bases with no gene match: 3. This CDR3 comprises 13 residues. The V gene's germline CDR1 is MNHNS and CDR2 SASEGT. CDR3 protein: CASRPGQGNEQFF. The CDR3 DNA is TGTGCCAGCAGGCCGGGACAGGGGAATGAGCAGTTCTTC.

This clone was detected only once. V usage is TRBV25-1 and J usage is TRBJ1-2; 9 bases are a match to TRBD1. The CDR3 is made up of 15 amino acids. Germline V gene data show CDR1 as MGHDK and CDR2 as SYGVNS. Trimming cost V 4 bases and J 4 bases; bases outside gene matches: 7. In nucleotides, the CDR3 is TGTGCCAGCAGTGGTCGGGACAGGGTTAGCTATGGCTACACCTTC. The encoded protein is CASSGRDRVSYGYTF.

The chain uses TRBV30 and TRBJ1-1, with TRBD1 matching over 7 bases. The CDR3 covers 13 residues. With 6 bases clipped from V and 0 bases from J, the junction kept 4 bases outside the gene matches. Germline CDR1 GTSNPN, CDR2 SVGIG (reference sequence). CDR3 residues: CACQTGVNTEAFF. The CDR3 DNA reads TGTGCCTGCCAAACAGGGGTGAACACTGAAGCTTTCTTT.

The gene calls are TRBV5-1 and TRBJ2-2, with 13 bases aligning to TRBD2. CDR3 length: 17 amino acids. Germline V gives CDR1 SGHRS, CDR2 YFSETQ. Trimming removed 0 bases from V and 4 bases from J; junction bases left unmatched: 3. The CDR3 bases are TGCGCCAGCAGCTTGGGGACTAGCGGGAGAGCCACCGGGGAGCTGTTTTTT. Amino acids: CASSLGTSGRATGELFF.

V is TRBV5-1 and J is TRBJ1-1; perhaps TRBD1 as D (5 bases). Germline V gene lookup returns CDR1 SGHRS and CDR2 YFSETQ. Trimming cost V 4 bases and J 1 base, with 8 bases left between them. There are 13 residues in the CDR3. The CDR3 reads CASSHDRNTEAFF. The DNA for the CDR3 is TGCGCCAGCAGCCATGACAGGAACACTGAAGCTTTCTTT.

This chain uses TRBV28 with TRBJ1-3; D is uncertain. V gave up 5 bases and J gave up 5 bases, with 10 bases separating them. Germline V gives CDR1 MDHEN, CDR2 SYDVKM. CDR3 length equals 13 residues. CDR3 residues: CASSTSSRNTIYF. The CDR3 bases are TGTGCCAGCAGTACCTCGTCTAGAAACACCATATATTTT.

The DNA of the CDR3 is TGTGCCAGCAGGAGGACAGGGCTTTTCGAGCAGTACTTC. Its translation: CASRRTGLFEQYF. The chain recombines TRBV2 with TRBJ2-7, with TRBD1 matching 8 bases. V dropped 6 bases and J dropped 6; count of bases not matched to a gene: 7. This CDR3 region has 13 residues. Germline CDR1 is SNHLY and CDR2 is FYNNEI.

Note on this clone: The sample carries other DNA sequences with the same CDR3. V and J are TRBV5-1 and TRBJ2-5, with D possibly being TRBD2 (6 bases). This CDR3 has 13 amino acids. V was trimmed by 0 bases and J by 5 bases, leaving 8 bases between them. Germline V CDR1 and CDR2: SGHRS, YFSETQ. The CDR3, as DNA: TGCGCCAGCAGCTTGGACCGGGGGGAGACCCAGTACTTC. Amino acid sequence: CASSLDRGETQYF.

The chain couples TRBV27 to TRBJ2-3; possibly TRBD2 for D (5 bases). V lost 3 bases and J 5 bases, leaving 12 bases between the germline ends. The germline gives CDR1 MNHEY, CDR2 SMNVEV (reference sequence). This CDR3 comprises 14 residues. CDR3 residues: CASSFDGEVDTQYF. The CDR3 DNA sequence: TGTGCCAGCAGTTTCGACGGGGAAGTAGATACGCAGTATTTT.

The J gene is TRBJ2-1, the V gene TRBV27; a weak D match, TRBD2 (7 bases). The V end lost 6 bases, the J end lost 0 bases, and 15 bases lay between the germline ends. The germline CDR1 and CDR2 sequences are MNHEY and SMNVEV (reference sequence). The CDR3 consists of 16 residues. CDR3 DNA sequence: TGTGCCAGCAGCCCTAGGGGGGGTGCCTCCTACAATGAGCAGTTCTTC. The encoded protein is CASSPRGGASYNEQFF.

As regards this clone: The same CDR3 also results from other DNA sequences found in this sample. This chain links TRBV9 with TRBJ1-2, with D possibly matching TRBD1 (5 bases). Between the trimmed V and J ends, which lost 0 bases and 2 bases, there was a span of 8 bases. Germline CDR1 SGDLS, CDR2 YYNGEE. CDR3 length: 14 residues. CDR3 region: CASSVGEGNYGYTF. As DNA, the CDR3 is TGTGCCAGCAGCGTAGGGGAGGGGAACTATGGCTACACCTTC. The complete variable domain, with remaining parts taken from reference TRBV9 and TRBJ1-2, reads DSGVTQTPKHLITATGQRVTLRCSPRSGDLSVYWYQQSLDQGLQFLIQYYNGEERAKGNILERFSAQQFPDLHSELNLSSLELGDSALYFCASSVGEGNYGYTFGSGTRLTVV.

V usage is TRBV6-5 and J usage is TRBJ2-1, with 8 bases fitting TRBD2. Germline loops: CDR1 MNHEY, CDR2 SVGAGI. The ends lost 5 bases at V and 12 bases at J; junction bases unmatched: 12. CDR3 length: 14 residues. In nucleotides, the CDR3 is TGTGCCAGCAGTCCTAGCGGGCCGGGCTCTCCGCAGTTCTTC. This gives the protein CASSPSGPGSPQFF.

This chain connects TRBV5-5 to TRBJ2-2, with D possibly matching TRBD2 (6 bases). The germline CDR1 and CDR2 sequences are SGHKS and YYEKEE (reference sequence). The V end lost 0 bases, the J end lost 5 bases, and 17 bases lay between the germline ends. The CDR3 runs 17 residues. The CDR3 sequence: CASSLEVGRDRTGELFF. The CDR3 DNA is TGTGCCAGCAGCTTGGAGGTCGGGCGGGATAGGACCGGGGAGCTGTTTTTT.

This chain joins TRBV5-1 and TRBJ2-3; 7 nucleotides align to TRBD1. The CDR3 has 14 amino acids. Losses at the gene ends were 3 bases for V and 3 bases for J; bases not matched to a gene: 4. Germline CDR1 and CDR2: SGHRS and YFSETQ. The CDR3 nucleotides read TGCGCCAGCAGCTGGGGACAGACGACAGATACGCAGTATTTT. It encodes CASSWGQTTDTQYF.